Below, 20 T cell receptor beta chains from the same sample are listed, as sequenced in a study of cytomegalovirus exposure and HLA in healthy donors. TCRdb's copy holds only in-frame clones and misses some; the assay was immunoSEQ multiplex PCR. The data show 150,000 to 200,000 clones, with approximately 80% seen just once and about 7% held by the top ten. Sequenced material: PBMCs. These receptor sequences come from a young man in good health and CMV-seropositive.

To note about this clone: This sample includes further DNA sequences coding for the same CDR3. The chain has TRBV11-2 and TRBJ2-3, with 8 bases fitting TRBD2. J was trimmed by 0 bases and V by 5 bases; bases with no gene match: 4. In germline, CDR1 is SGHAT, CDR2 FQNNGV. CDR3 length equals 15 residues. CDR3 residues: CASSPLAVSTDTQYF. The CDR3 coding sequence is TGTGCCAGCAGCCCACTAGCGGTTAGCACAGATACGCAGTATTTT.

The chain recombines TRBV30 with TRBJ2-2; 7 bases match TRBD1. The CDR3 runs 12 residues. The V and J ends lost 4 bases and 4 bases, in that order; junction bases with no gene match: 0. In germline, CDR1 is GTSNPN, CDR2 SVGIG (reference sequence). The CDR3 coding sequence is TGTGCCTGGAACAGGGGCACCGGGGAGCTGTTTTTT. It encodes CAWNRGTGELFF.

The V call is TRBV6-1, the J call TRBJ1-3; a weak D match, TRBD1 (5 bases). This CDR3 comprises 17 residues. The V end was cut by 2 bases, the J end by 2 bases, with 16 bases between. The germline gives CDR1 MNHNS, CDR2 SASEGT. CDR3 residues: CASSEPTLGGAGNTIYF. The CDR3 DNA reads TGTGCCAGCAGTGAACCAACCCTGGGGGGGGCTGGAAACACCATATATTTT.

J is TRBJ1-2 and V is TRBV11-2, with D possibly being TRBD1 (6 bases). This CDR3 has 13 amino acids. Looked up from germline, CDR1 is SGHAT and CDR2 is FQNNGV. V shed 5 bases and J shed 1 base, with 8 bases lying between them. The DNA of the CDR3 is TGTGCCAGCAGCCCACAGGGTAACTATGGCTACACCTTC. It encodes CASSPQGNYGYTF.

The chain uses TRBV6-1 and TRBJ2-1; D remains unclear. Germline V gives CDR1 MNHNS, CDR2 SASEGT. The CDR3 is made up of 14 amino acids. V was pared by 7 bases and J by 8 bases, with 18 bases between. This CDR3 reads CASTPGILSYEQFF. DNA for the CDR3: TGTGCCAGCACCCCGGGTATCTTGTCCTATGAGCAGTTCTTC.

The rearrangement joins TRBV4-2 to TRBJ1-1; unclear D gene. This CDR3 spans 15 amino acids. Germline CDR1 LGHNA, CDR2 YNFKEQ. Deletions cut 1 base from V and 3 bases from J, with 12 bases between. CDR3 coding DNA: TGTGCCAGCAGCCAAGTTGGCGGGTATGACACTGAAGCTTTCTTT. It codes for CASSQVGGYDTEAFF.

This chain links TRBV5-6 with TRBJ2-7; 7 bases align to TRBD2. Germline V gives CDR1 SGHDT, CDR2 YYEEEE. V lost 4 bases, J lost 0 bases, and 7 bases stayed unmatched. This CDR3 is built from 15 residues. The CDR3 coding sequence is TGTGCCAGCAGCCCCGGGGGGAGCGGCTCCTACGAGCAGTACTTC. Translating gives CASSPGGSGSYEQYF.

V usage is TRBV5-1 and J usage is TRBJ2-4; D is unresolved. The germline V gene encodes CDR1 SGHRS and CDR2 YFSETQ. V was pared by 5 bases and J by 9 bases, with 15 bases between. The CDR3 length is 13 residues. CDR3 coding DNA: TGCGCCAGCAGAACTACCTCAACCGGCATTCAGTACTTC. It codes for CASRTTSTGIQYF.

V gene TRBV5-1 combines with J gene TRBJ1-1; 7 nucleotides align to TRBD1. The CDR3 totals 14 residues. With V trimmed by 2 bases and J by 5 bases, 6 bases remained unmatched. Germline V CDR1 and CDR2: SGHRS, YFSETQ. The CDR3 sequence is CASSFEGAGTEAFF. The DNA for the CDR3 is TGCGCCAGCAGCTTTGAGGGGGCGGGTACTGAAGCTTTCTTT.

The gene calls are TRBV5-1 and TRBJ2-5; D may be TRBD2 (5 bases). The V end lost 4 bases, the J end lost 5 bases, and 12 bases lay between the germline ends. The CDR3 is 13 amino acids. In germline, CDR1 is SGHRS, CDR2 YFSETQ. Written as DNA, the CDR3 is TGCGCCAGCAGCCCGGACTCGGGGGAGACCCAGTACTTC. Residues: CASSPDSGETQYF. Combining the CDR3 with reference TRBV5-1 and TRBJ2-5 gives the whole variable domain KAGVTQTPRYLIKTRGQQVTLSCSPISGHRSVSWYQQTPGQGLQFLFEYFSETQRNKGNFPGRFSGRQFSNSRSEMNVSTLELGDSALYLCASSPDSGETQYFGPGTRLLVL.

V and J are TRBV28 and TRBJ2-3; D may be TRBD2 (6 bases). Per germline, CDR1 MDHEN and CDR2 SYDVKM. Between the trimmed V and J ends, which lost 4 bases and 2 bases, there was a span of 13 bases. CDR3 length: 15 residues. CDR3 nucleotide sequence: TGTGCCAGCAGTTCACCAAGCGGGTCCACAGATACGCAGTATTTT. It translates to CASSSPSGSTDTQYF.

The J gene is TRBJ2-1, the V gene TRBV7-3; TRBD2 agrees at 10 bases. The CDR3 runs 15 residues. Looked up from germline, CDR1 is SGHTA and CDR2 is FQGTGA. V dropped 5 bases and J dropped 8; count of bases not matched to a gene: 9. The CDR3 DNA follows: TGTGCCAGCAGCCCCAGGACTAGCGGCCCCCATGAGCAGTTCTTC. Protein product: CASSPRTSGPHEQFF.

The chain combines TRBV9 with TRBJ2-7; weak D call: TRBD1 (5 bases). Germline loops: CDR1 SGDLS, CDR2 YYNGEE. CDR3 length equals 14 residues. V was clipped by 3 bases and J by 1 base, with 11 bases between them. The CDR3 reads CASSAWGGSYEQYF. CDR3 DNA: TGTGCCAGCAGCGCTTGGGGCGGATCCTACGAGCAGTACTTC.

The V call is TRBV2, the J call TRBJ1-5; TRBD1 is a possible D gene (5 bases). Trimming removed 3 bases from V and 0 bases from J, with 12 bases in between. The CDR3 length is 16 residues. Germline CDR1 is SNHLY and CDR2 is FYNNEI. The CDR3 DNA follows: TGTGCCAGCAGTGAGCCGGGGACTTATAGCAATCAGCCCCAGCATTTT. It codes for CASSEPGTYSNQPQHF.

The chain recombines TRBV15 with TRBJ1-2, with D perhaps TRBD1 (6 bases). The CDR3 covers 17 residues. V was trimmed by 1 base and J by 0 bases, leaving 15 bases between them. The germline gives CDR1 LNHNV, CDR2 YYDKDF (reference sequence). The CDR3: CATSRGTKGGTNYGYTF. The CDR3 DNA is TGTGCCACCAGCAGAGGGACGAAGGGGGGGACTAACTATGGCTACACCTTC.

The chain employs TRBV7-2 and TRBJ1-2; D ambiguous. The CDR3 consists of 14 residues. Germline CDR1 SGHTA, CDR2 FQGNSA. V dropped 0 bases and J dropped 4 bases, with 9 bases sitting between them. The chain's CDR3 is CASSLAAQSYGYTF. In nucleotides, the CDR3 is TGTGCCAGCAGCTTAGCGGCCCAAAGCTATGGCTACACCTTC. Variable domain in full (rest from reference TRBV7-2 and TRBJ1-2): GAGVSQSPSNKVTEKGKDVELRCDPISGHTALYWYRQSLGQGLEFLIYFQGNSAPDKSGLPSDRFSAERTGGSVSTLTIQRTQQEDSAVYLCASSLAAQSYGYTFGSGTRLTVV.

The chain carries TRBV4-3 and TRBJ1-2; a possible D gene is TRBD1 (5 bases). CDR3 length: 16 residues. V was pared by 1 base and J by 5 bases, with 17 bases between. In germline, CDR1 is LGHNA, CDR2 YSLEER. The CDR3 loop reads CASSQATGTARYGYTF. Written as DNA, the CDR3 is TGCGCCAGCAGCCAAGCTACAGGAACAGCGAGGTATGGCTACACCTTC.

V is TRBV23-1 and J is TRBJ1-5; D is possibly TRBD1 (5 bases). TRBV23-1 is an ORF, with its function uncertain. The V gene lost 4 bases and the J gene lost 1 base, with 14 bases spanning the gap. The CDR3 loop spans 16 amino acids. The CDR3 sequence is CASSPMGGWSNQPQHF. The CDR3 nucleotides read TGCGCCAGCAGTCCCATGGGGGGTTGGAGCAATCAGCCCCAGCATTTT.

The V gene is TRBV5-1, the J gene TRBJ1-2; TRBD1 matches at 7 bases. V gave up 0 bases and J gave up 6 bases; unmatched junction bases: 5. CDR3 size: 14 residues. The germline gives CDR1 SGHRS, CDR2 YFSETQ. The CDR3 here is CASSLVQGVNGYTF. DNA of the CDR3: TGCGCCAGCAGCTTGGTTCAGGGGGTGAATGGCTACACCTTC. Full variable domain (outside the CDR3, taken from reference TRBV5-1 and TRBJ1-2): KAGVTQTPRYLIKTRGQQVTLSCSPISGHRSVSWYQQTPGQGLQFLFEYFSETQRNKGNFPGRFSGRQFSNSRSEMNVSTLELGDSALYLCASSLVQGVNGYTFGSGTRLTVV.

The chain combines TRBV9 with TRBJ2-2; tentatively, D is TRBD2 (6 bases). CDR3 length equals 16 residues. The germline gives CDR1 SGDLS, CDR2 YYNGEE. V was cut by 1 base and J by 4 bases, with 14 bases left in between. Here the CDR3 reads CASSVRAGRGTGELFF. Written as DNA, the CDR3 is TGTGCCAGCAGCGTAAGGGCGGGAAGGGGCACCGGGGAGCTGTTTTTT.